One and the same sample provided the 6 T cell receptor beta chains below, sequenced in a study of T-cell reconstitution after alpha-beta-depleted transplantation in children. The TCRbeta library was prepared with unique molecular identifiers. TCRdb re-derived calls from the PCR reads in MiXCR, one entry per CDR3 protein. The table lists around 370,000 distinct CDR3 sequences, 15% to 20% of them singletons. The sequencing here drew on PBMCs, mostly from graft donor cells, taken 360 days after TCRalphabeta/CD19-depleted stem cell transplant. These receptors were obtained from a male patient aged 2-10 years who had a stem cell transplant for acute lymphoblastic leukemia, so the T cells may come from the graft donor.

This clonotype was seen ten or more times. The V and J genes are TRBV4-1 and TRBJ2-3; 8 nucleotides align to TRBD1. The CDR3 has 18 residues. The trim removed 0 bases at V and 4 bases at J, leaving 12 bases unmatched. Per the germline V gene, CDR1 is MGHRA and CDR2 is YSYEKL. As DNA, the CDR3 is TGCGCCAGCAGCCAAGATCGGTTCGGACAGGGTCGGGCAGATACGCAGTATTTT. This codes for CASSQDRFGQGRADTQYF.

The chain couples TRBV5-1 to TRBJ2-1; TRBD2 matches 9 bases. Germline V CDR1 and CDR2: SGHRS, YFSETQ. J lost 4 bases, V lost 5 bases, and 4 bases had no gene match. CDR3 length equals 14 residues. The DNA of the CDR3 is TGCGCCAGCAGTGGGACTAGCAGATACAATGAGCAGTTCTTC. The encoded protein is CASSGTSRYNEQFF.

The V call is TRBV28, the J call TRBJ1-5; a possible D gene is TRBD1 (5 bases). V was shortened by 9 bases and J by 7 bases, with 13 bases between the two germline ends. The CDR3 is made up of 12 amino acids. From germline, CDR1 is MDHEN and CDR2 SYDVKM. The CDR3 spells CARSTERQPQHF. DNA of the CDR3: TGTGCCAGATCGACAGAGAGGCAGCCCCAGCATTTT.

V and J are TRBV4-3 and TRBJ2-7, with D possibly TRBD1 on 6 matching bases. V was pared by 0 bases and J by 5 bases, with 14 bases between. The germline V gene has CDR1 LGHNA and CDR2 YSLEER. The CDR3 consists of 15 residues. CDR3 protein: CASSQEGAFQDEQYF. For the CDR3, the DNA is TGCGCCAGCAGCCAAGAGGGGGCCTTCCAGGACGAGCAGTACTTC.

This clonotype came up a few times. The CDR3 region is CASGDERGWADTQYF. CDR3 DNA sequence: TGTGCCAGCGGGGACGAGCGGGGATGGGCAGATACGCAGTATTTT. This chain connects TRBV12-3 or TRBV12-4 to TRBJ2-3; 7 nucleotides match TRBD2. V lost 8 bases to trimming and J lost 4 bases; unmatched junction nucleotides: 12. The length of the CDR3 is 15 residues.

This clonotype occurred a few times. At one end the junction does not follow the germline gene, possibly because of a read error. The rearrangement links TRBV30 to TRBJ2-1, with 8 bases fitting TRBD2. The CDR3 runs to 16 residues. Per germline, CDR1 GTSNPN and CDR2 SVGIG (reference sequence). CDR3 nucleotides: TGTGCCTGGAGTGTAAGGACAGCGGGAGTCTACGATGAGCAGTTCTTC. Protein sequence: CAWSVRTAGVYDEQFF.